This T cell receptor beta chain was recovered during a study of T cells in Graves' hyperthyroidism and ophthalmopathy. Study-wide points: A 13 V-J model separated ophthalmopathy from stable hyperthyroidism.

In this sample, this clonotype turned up a few times. What it binds is unknown. This CDR3 comprises 16 residues. In germline, CDR1 is MGHRA, CDR2 YSYEKL. The V and J ends lost 0 bases and 2 bases respectively, with 12 bases between them. Researchers took RNA transcripts and amplified the TCR beta CDR3 regions from them. First-round RT-PCR of the TCR CDR3 relied on the HTBI primer set. TCRdb independently ran MiXCR on the multiplex PCR reads; one entry per CDR3 protein. Found here are 300,000 to 450,000 distinct CDR3 sequences, 15% to 19% of them singletons; the top ten hold about 30%. In patients aged 18 to 65, hyperthyroidism was newly diagnosed, with duration under 2 months. Uncontrolled infection, other autoimmune disease, pregnancy or lactation disqualified patients from enrolment.

Sequencing input: blood. The rearrangement joins TRBV4-1 to TRBJ2-3; D unclear. This receptor was obtained from a woman aged 18-30 years with Graves' hyperthyroidism that later progressed to Graves' ophthalmopathy. CDR3 nucleotide sequence: TGCGCCAGCAGCCAAGATCTCTGGGTTACCACAGATACGCAGTATTTT. Encoded protein: CASSQDLWVTTDTQYF.